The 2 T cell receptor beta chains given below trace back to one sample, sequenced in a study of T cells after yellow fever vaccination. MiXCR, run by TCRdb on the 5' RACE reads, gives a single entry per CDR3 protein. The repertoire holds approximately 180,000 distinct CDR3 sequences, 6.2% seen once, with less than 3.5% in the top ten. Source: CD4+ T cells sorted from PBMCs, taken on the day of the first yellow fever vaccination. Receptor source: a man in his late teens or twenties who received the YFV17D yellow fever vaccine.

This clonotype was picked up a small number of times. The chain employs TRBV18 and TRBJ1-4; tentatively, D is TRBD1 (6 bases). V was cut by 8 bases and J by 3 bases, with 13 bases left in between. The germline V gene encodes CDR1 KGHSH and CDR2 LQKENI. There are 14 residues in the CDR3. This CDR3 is CASALRGSNEKLFF. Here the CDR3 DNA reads TGTGCCAGCGCCCTCAGGGGATCTAATGAAAAACTGTTTTTT. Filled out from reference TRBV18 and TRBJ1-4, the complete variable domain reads NAGVMQNPRHLVRRRGQEARLRCSPMKGHSHVYWYRQLPEEGLKFMVYLQKENIIDESGMPKERFSAEFPKEGPSILRIQQVVRGDSAAYFCASALRGSNEKLFFGSGTQLSVL.

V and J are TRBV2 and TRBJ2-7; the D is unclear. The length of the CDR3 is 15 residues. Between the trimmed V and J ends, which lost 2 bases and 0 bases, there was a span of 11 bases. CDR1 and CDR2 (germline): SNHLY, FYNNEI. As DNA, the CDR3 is TGTGCCAGCAGTGAACAGCCCACCTTCTCCTACGAGCAGTACTTC. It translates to CASSEQPTFSYEQYF. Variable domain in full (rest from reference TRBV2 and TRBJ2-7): EPEVTQTPSHQVTQMGQEVILRCVPISNHLYFYWYRQILGQKVEFLVSFYNNEISEKSEIFDDQFSVERPDGSNFTLKIRSTKLEDSAMYFCASSEQPTFSYEQYFGPGTRLTVT.